The present T cell receptor beta chain was sequenced within a study of blood T cell repertoires in COVID-19. Some clones are missing from TCRdb's copy, which holds only in-frame ones; the method was immunoSEQ multiplex PCR. The sample has about 99,000 clones, 70% to 85% seen once. Sample: peripheral blood. This receptor was identified in a woman aged 80 or over with active or convalescent COVID-19.

The CDR3 reads CASSVAAGGSHEQYF. The CDR3 DNA sequence: TGTGCCAGCAGTGTCGCTGCGGGAGGTTCCCACGAGCAGTACTTC. This sequence joins TRBV2 and TRBJ2-7, with 8 bases that match TRBD2. Germline-derived CDR1 and CDR2 are SNHLY and FYNNEI. The CDR3 spans 15 residues. J was trimmed by 5 bases and V by 4 bases; bases with no gene match: 10.